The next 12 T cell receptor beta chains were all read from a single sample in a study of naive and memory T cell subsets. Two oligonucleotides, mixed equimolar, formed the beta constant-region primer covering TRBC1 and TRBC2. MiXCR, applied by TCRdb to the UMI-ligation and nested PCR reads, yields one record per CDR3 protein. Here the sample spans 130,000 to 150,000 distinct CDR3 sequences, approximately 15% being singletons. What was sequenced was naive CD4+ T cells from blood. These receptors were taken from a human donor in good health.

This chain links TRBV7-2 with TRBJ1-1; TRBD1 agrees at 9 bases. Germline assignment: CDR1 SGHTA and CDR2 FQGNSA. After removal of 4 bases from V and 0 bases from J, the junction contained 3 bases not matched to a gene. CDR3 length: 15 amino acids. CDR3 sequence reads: CASSSGQGVNTEAFF. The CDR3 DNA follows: TGTGCCAGCAGCTCGGGACAGGGAGTGAACACTGAAGCTTTCTTT.

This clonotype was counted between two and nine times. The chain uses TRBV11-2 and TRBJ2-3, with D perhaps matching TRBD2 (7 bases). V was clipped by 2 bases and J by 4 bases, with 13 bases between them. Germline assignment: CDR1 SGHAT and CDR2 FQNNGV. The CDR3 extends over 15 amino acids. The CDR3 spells CASSLLGGRADTQYF. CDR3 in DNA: TGTGCCAGCAGCTTATTGGGGGGGCGCGCAGATACGCAGTATTTT.

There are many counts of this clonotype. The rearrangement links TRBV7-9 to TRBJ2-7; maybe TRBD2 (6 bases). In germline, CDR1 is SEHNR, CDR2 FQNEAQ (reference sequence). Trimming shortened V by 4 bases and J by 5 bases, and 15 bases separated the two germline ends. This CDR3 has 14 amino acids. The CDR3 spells CASSSRDGGNEQYF. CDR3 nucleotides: TGTGCCAGCAGCTCCCGGGACGGGGGTAACGAGCAGTACTTC.

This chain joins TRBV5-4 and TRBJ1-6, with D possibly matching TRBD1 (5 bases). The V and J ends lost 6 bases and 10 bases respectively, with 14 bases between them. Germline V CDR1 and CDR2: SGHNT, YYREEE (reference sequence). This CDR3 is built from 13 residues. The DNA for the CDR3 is TGTGCCAGCACCATACCCAGGGACTCACCCCTCCACTTT. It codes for CASTIPRDSPLHF.

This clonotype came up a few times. The CDR3 DNA reads as TGTGCCAGTACCTCCGGACAGGTCGCCGGGGAGCTGTTTTTT. It codes for CASTSGQVAGELFF. This chain joins TRBV19 and TRBJ2-2, with 7 bases identical to TRBD1. CDR1 LNHDA and CDR2 SQIVND come from the germline V gene (reference sequence). V lost 7 bases to trimming and J lost 6 bases; unmatched junction nucleotides: 8. The CDR3 loop spans 14 amino acids.

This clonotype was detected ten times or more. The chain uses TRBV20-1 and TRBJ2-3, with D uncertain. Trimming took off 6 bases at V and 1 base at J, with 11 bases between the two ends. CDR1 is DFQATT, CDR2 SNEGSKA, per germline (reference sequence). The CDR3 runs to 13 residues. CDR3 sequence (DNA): TGCAGTGCCCCTTGGAGCGGCACAGATACGCAGTATTTT. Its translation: CSAPWSGTDTQYF.

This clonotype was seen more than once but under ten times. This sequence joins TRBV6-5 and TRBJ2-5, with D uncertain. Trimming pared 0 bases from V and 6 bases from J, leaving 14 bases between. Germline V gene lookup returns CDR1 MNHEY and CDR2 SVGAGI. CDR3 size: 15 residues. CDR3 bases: TGTGCCAGCAGTTACTCGTCGGCAGGCGGCCAGACCCAGTACTTC. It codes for CASSYSSAGGQTQYF.

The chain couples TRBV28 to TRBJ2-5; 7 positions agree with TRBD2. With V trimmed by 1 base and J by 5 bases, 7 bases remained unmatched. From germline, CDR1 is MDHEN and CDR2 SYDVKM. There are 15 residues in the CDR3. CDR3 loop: CASSLSPGRGETQYF. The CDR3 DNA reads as TGTGCCAGCAGTTTATCGCCTGGGAGGGGCGAGACCCAGTACTTC.

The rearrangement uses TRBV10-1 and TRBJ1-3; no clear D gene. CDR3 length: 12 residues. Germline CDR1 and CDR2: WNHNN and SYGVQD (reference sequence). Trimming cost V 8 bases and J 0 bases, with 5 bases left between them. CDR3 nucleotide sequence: TGCGCCAGCTCGGACTCTGGAAACACCATATATTTT. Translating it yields CASSDSGNTIYF.

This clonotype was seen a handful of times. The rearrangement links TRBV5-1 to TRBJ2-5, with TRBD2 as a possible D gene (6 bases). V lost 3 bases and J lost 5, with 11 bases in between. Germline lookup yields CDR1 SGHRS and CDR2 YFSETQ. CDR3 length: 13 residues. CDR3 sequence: CASSSSGGETQYF. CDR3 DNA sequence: TGCGCCAGCAGCTCCTCCGGAGGGGAGACCCAGTACTTC.

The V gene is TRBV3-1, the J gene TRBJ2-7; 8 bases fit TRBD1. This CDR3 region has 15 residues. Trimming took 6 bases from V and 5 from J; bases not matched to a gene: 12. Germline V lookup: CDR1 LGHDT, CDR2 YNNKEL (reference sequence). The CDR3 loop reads CASRGQANLIHEQYF. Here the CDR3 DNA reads TGTGCCAGCAGGGGACAGGCAAACCTCATTCACGAGCAGTACTTC.

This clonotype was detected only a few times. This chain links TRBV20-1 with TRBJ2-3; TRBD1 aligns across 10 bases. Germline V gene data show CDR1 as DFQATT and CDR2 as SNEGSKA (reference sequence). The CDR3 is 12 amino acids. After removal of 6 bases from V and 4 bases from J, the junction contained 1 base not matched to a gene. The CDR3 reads CSAGQGPDTQYF. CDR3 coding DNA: TGCAGTGCGGGACAGGGGCCAGATACGCAGTATTTT.